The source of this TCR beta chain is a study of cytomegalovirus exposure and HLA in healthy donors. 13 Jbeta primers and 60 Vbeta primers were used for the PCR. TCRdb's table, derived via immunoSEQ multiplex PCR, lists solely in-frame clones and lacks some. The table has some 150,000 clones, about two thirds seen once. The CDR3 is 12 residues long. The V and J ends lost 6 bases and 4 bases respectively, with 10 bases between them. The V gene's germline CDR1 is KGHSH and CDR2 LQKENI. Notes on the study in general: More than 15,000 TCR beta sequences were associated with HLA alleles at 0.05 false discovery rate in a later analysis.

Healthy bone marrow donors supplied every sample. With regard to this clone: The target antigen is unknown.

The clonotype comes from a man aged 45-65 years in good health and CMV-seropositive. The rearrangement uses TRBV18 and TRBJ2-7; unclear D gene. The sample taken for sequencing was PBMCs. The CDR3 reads CASSRPSYEQYF. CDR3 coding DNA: TGTGCCAGCTCGCGGCCAAGTTACGAGCAGTACTTC.